The TCR beta chain under discussion was sequenced for a study of T cell repertoires in cytomegalovirus infection. About the study: Public TCR beta signatures provided an indication of both CMV infection and a matching HLA type. Whole-study results and caveats: CMV-specific TCR beta clonotypes restricted by HLA-C dominated the ex vivo response.

The count of this clonotype is one. The antigen remains undetermined. Germline CDR1 reads SGHDT; CDR2 reads YYEEEE. The CDR3 covers 16 residues. V lost 4 bases and J 8 bases, leaving 22 bases between the germline ends. From the reads, TCRdb called clonotypes with MiXCR, one entry per CDR3 protein. The sample holds around 450,000 distinct CDR3 sequences, around 32% seen once. The V call is TRBV5-6, the J call TRBJ2-1; D remains unclear. The receptor's source is a human donor in good health (CMV status not recorded). Some clones in this sample may be carry-over from other donors' samples. Sequencing was carried out using PBMCs. The CDR3 is CASSQSLGMWGDEQFF. CDR3 nucleotide sequence: TGTGCCAGCAGCCAATCTCTTGGGATGTGGGGTGATGAGCAGTTCTTC.